There are many counts of the clone carrying this T cell receptor beta chain. Both TCRalpha and TCRbeta chains were reverse transcribed with V-gene-specific primers. The PCR that amplified TCRs ran for 20 to 25 cycles, relying on a constant-region primer and a V-primer adapter. Researchers amplified the isolated mRNA using in vitro transcription. TCRdb passed the reads through MiXCR, listing each CDR3 protein once. Counted here are about 97,000 distinct CDR3 sequences, 20% occurring once; the ten biggest clones make up over 3.5%. The record originates from a study of low-dose radiotherapy and immunotherapy resistance in tumors. Per germline, CDR1 MNHEY and CDR2 SVGEGT. Deletions cut 7 bases from V and 6 bases from J, with 20 bases between. This CDR3 region has 15 residues. Described time point: after trial treatment. Treatment reported: LDRT plus nivolumab, ipilimumab, low-dose cyclophosphamide and aspirin (RACIN trial).

The clonotype comes from a male donor with prostate cancer. The starting material was PBMCs, obtained after low-dose radiotherapy plus immunotherapy. This rearrangement joins TRBV6-2 or TRBV6-3 to TRBJ2-3; the D gene is possibly TRBD2 (6 bases). The CDR3 is CASTHRASVMDTQYF. The CDR3 DNA reads as TGTGCCAGCACCCATAGGGCTAGCGTAATGGATACGCAGTATTTT.